This entry is about one T cell receptor (beta chain). This entry belongs to a study of blood T cell repertoires in COVID-19. Trimming pared 4 bases from V and 5 bases from J, leaving 19 bases between. CDR3 size: 15 residues. In germline, CDR1 is SGHTS, CDR2 YDEGEE. Repertoires were generated with immunoSEQ multiplex PCR, while TCRdb's copy carries only in-frame clones and drops some. The sample lists approximately 90,000 clones, about two thirds occurring once. The clonotype comes from a woman older than 75 with acute or convalescent COVID-19. The rearrangement uses TRBV5-8 and TRBJ2-7, with a possible D match to TRBD1 (5 bases). The source material was peripheral blood. This CDR3 reads CASSNYQGAEDEQYF. CDR3 nucleotides: TGTGCCAGCAGCAATTATCAGGGTGCGGAAGACGAGCAGTACTTC.